One sample yielded the 10 T cell receptor beta chains listed below, sequenced in a study of control samples from healthy donors and cancer patients. The repertoire was sequenced with immunoSEQ multiplex PCR; TCRdb's copy has only in-frame clones and lacks some. The sample records 100,000 to 150,000 clones, roughly nine tenths being singletons. The sample was PBMCs. Source of these receptors: a man aged 50 to 60 with head and neck cancer.

V and J are TRBV5-8 and TRBJ1-2; D gene uncertain. Trimming shortened V by 2 bases and J by 5 bases, and 16 bases separated the two germline ends. This CDR3 is 15 amino acids long. Germline CDR1 is SGHTS and CDR2 is YDEGEE. In DNA, the CDR3 is TGTGCCAGCAGCTTCCGGGCTTCCTTTTTGTATGGCTACACCTTC. It codes for CASSFRASFLYGYTF.

The rearrangement links TRBV5-1 to TRBJ1-5; a weak D match, TRBD1 (6 bases). The CDR3 is 14 amino acids. V lost 1 base to trimming and J lost 5 bases, with 10 bases between them. CDR1 is SGHRS, CDR2 YFSETQ, per germline. The DNA of the CDR3 is TGCGCCAGCAGCTTGTCGGCAGGGGATCAGCCCCAGCATTTT. Translated, it gives CASSLSAGDQPQHF. Complete variable domain (other parts from reference TRBV5-1 and TRBJ1-5): KAGVTQTPRYLIKTRGQQVTLSCSPISGHRSVSWYQQTPGQGLQFLFEYFSETQRNKGNFPGRFSGRQFSNSRSEMNVSTLELGDSALYLCASSLSAGDQPQHFGDGTRLSIL.

This chain links TRBV6-5 with TRBJ1-5; D remains unclear. This CDR3 is built from 11 residues. The ends were cut back, 7 bases at V and 9 bases at J, with 10 bases in the middle. Per the germline V gene, CDR1 is MNHEY and CDR2 is SVGAGI. CDR3 residues: CASNRAGPQHF. The CDR3 nucleotides are TGTGCCAGCAACCGGGCCGGGCCCCAGCATTTT.

The rearrangement links TRBV7-9 to TRBJ1-5; possible D gene TRBD1, 6 bases. Deletions cut 1 base from V and 0 bases from J, with 16 bases between. Germline CDR1 SEHNR, CDR2 FQNEAQ (reference sequence). The CDR3 has 18 amino acids. CDR3 amino acids: CASSLERGDPYSNQPQHF. The CDR3, as DNA: TGTGCCAGCAGCTTAGAAAGGGGGGACCCTTATAGCAATCAGCCCCAGCATTTT.

J is TRBJ2-4 and V is TRBV6-4; D possibly uses TRBD1 or TRBD2 (5 bases each). Germline CDR1 and CDR2: MRHNA and SNTAGT. The CDR3 runs 16 residues. The germline V and J ends were trimmed by 4 bases and 0 bases, with 13 bases remaining between them. CDR3 residues: CASSATPGTAKNIQYF. CDR3 in DNA: TGTGCCAGCAGTGCCACCCCAGGGACAGCCAAAAACATTCAGTACTTC.

The chain links TRBV21-1 to TRBJ1-5. TRBV21-1 is labeled a pseudogene. There are 15 residues in the CDR3. This CDR3 reads CASSNPRGRNQPQHF. CDR3 sequence (DNA): TGTGCCAGCAGCAACCCCCGGGGAAGGAATCAGCCCCAGCATTTT.

The rearrangement uses TRBV24-1 and TRBJ2-5; 7 bases are shared with TRBD2. The CDR3 length is 16 residues. Losses at the gene ends were 4 bases for V and 5 bases for J; bases not matched to a gene: 12. Per the germline V gene, CDR1 is KGHDR and CDR2 is SFDVKD. CDR3 residues: CATSDKPVAGRETQYF. The CDR3 nucleotides are TGTGCCACCAGTGACAAACCCGTCGCCGGGAGGGAGACCCAGTACTTC.

This rearrangement joins TRBV28 to TRBJ2-7; no firm D call. This CDR3 has 11 amino acids. V lost 7 bases and J lost 3, with 7 bases in between. Germline V gene data show CDR1 as MDHEN and CDR2 as SYDVKM. This CDR3 reads CASNSNYEQYF. CDR3 coding DNA: TGTGCCAGCAATTCGAACTACGAGCAGTACTTC.

The V call is TRBV7-9, the J call TRBJ1-4; TRBD1 agrees at 8 bases. The V gene's germline CDR1 is SEHNR and CDR2 FQNEAQ (reference sequence). The CDR3 is 15 residues long. V shed 6 bases and J 4 bases; nucleotides not matched to a gene: 7. CDR3 protein: CASRGRDRSNEKLFF. CDR3 sequence (DNA): TGTGCCAGCAGGGGCCGGGACAGGAGTAATGAAAAACTGTTTTTT.

The chain carries TRBV5-6 and TRBJ2-2; D is possibly TRBD1 or TRBD2 (5 bases each). Germline CDR1 reads SGHDT; CDR2 reads YYEEEE. V lost 4 bases to trimming and J lost 1 base, with 17 bases between them. The CDR3 covers 17 residues. The CDR3 reads CASSHMLGPMNTGELFF. The CDR3 DNA follows: TGTGCCAGCAGCCATATGCTGGGACCCATGAACACCGGGGAGCTGTTTTTT.